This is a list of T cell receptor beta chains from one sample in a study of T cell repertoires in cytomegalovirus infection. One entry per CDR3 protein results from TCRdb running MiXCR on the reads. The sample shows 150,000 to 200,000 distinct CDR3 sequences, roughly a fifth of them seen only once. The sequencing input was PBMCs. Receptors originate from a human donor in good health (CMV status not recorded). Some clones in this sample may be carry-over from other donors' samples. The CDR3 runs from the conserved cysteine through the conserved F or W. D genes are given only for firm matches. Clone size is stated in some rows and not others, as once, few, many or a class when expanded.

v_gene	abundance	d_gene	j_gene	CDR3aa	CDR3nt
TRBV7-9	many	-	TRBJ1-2	CASSSSPGGSGYTF	TGTGCCAGCAGCTCGTCCCCGGGAGGGAGTGGCTACACCTTC
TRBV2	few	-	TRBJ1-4	CASRGTPEKLFF	TGTGCCAGCAGGGGGACACCTGAAAAACTGTTTTTT
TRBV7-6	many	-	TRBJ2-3	CASSPATTDTQYF	TGTGCCAGCAGCCCAGCCACCACAGATACGCAGTATTTT
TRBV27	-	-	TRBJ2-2	CASAKGVTNTGELFF	TGTGCCAGCGCCAAGGGGGTTACGAACACCGGGGAGCTGTTTTTT
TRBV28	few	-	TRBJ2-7	CASSPWSSSVRSYEQYF	TGTGCCAGCAGCCCGTGGAGTTCTAGCGTACGCTCCTACGAGCAGTACTTC
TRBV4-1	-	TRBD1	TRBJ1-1	CASSQDGQGDAEAFF	TGCGCCAGCAGCCAGGACGGACAGGGGGACGCTGAAGCTTTCTTT
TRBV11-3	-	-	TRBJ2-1	CASSQTSNSNEQFF	TGTGCCAGCAGCCAGACCTCCAACTCCAATGAGCAGTTCTTC
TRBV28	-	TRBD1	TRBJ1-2	CASSSTRGPKYGYTF	TGTGCCAGCAGTTCGACTAGGGGGCCTAAGTATGGCTACACCTTC
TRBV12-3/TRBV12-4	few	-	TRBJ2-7	CASSFRDTAYEQYF	TGTGCCAGCAGTTTTCGGGACACTGCCTACGAGCAGTACTTC
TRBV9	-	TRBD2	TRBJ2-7	CASSVSGRSSYEQYF	TGTGCCAGCAGCGTTAGCGGGAGGTCCTCCTACGAGCAGTACTTC
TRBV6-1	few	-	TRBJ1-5	CASSEAGGDNQPQHF	TGTGCCAGCAGTGAAGCGGGAGGGGACAATCAGCCCCAGCATTTT